What follows are 10 T cell receptor beta chains derived from one specimen sequenced in a study of T cell clonality in common variable immunodeficiency. Data came from immunoSEQ multiplex PCR; TCRdb stores just in-frame clones and leaves some out. Observed in the sample are about 31,000 clones, none of them singletons. Sample: peripheral blood mononuclear cells. The origin of the receptors is a person between 18 and 75 years old in good health.

This clone was found many times. The read ends 3 residues before the CDR3 terminus; that terminus is restored from the germline J gene. The V and J genes are TRBV5-5 and TRBJ1-2; possibly TRBD1 for D (6 bases). Germline V lookup: CDR1 SGHKS, CDR2 YYEKEE (reference sequence). The CDR3 has 14 amino acids. This CDR3 reads CASSKGQSTDTYTF. The sequenced part of the CDR3 DNA is TGTGCCAGCAGCAAGGGACAAAGCACAGATACC. The full variable domain, with the rest looked up from reference TRBV5-5 and TRBJ1-2, is DAGVTQSPTHLIKTRGQQVTLRCSPISGHKSVSWYQQVLGQGPQFIFQYYEKEERGRGNFPDRFSARQFPNYSSELNVNALLLGDSALYLCASSKGQSTDTYTFGSGTRLTVV.

This clone was detected many times. The CDR3 end falls 3 residues outside the read, so it is completed with the germline J gene. This rearrangement joins TRBV15 to TRBJ2-7; the D gene is possibly TRBD1 (5 bases). The V and J ends lost 4 bases and 3 bases respectively, with 22 bases between them. The CDR3 sequence is 17 residues long. Germline V CDR1 and CDR2: LNHNV, YYDKDF (reference sequence). CDR3 sequence: CATSTIIEETEFYEQYF. Incomplete CDR3 DNA: TGTGCCACCAGCACTATTATAGAGGAGACAGAATTCTACGAG.

Concerning this clone: The read finishes 3 residues shy of the CDR3 end, and the germline J gene is used to complete it. The chain carries TRBV18 and TRBJ2-2; 7 bases fit TRBD1. The CDR3 has 15 amino acids. The germline V gene encodes CDR1 KGHSH and CDR2 LQKENI. V shed 4 bases, J shed 7 bases, and the junction held 9 bases outside the gene matches. CDR3 amino acids: CASSLDRASGGELFF. The sequenced part of the CDR3 DNA is TGTGCCAGCTCACTCGACAGGGCCTCTGGCGGGGAG.

Comment on this clone: One end of the junction fails to match germline, which may point to a read error. With the read ending 3 residues before the CDR3 end, the germline J gene is used to fill in that end. The chain recombines TRBV7-7 with TRBJ2-7; TRBD1 aligns across 9 bases. CDR3 size: 14 residues. The V gene's germline CDR1 is SSHAT and CDR2 FNYEAQ (reference sequence). CDR3 protein: CASSLPGQGNEQYF. The sequenced CDR3 bases are TGTGCTAGCAGCCTCCCGGGACAGGGAAACGAG.

Concerning this clone: The read terminates 3 residues ahead of where the CDR3 ends, so the germline J gene completes it. This chain links TRBV7-9 with TRBJ1-2; D is unclear. This CDR3 spans 14 amino acids. Germline CDR1 reads SEHNR; CDR2 reads FQNEAQ (reference sequence). The sequenced CDR3 bases are TGTGCCAGCAGCTTAGCCGGGGAGGCCTACGAC. This translates into CASSLAGEAYD. The complete CDR3 protein is CASSLAGEAYDYTF.

This clone was recorded at least ten times. The read ends 3 residues shy of where the CDR3 ends; the end is completed using the germline J gene. The chain recombines TRBV2 with TRBJ1-2; possible D gene TRBD1, 5 bases. The CDR3 sequence is 13 residues long. The V end was cut by 2 bases, the J end by 4 bases, with 8 bases between. Germline CDR1 reads SNHLY; CDR2 reads FYNNEI. CDR3 residues: CASSELDSYGYTF. The sequenced part of the CDR3 DNA is TGTGCCAGCAGTGAACTTGACAGCTATGGC.

This clone was observed at least ten times. The read terminates 3 residues before the CDR3 end, so the remaining end is supplied by the germline J gene. This sequence joins TRBV28 and TRBJ1-3, with no clear D. CDR1 is MDHEN and CDR2 is SYDVKM in the germline V gene. Trimming took 7 bases from V and 0 from J, leaving 7 bases between them. CDR3 length: 13 residues. CDR3 bases read: TGTGCCAGCATAGACTTCTCTGGAAACACC. Protein sequence: CASIDFSGNT. The full CDR3 protein is CASIDFSGNTIYF.

With regard to this clone: The read is 3 residues too short to cover the CDR3 end, so that end is filled in from the germline J gene. V usage is TRBV19 and J usage is TRBJ1-2, with D unresolved. CDR3 length equals 17 residues. Germline V CDR1 and CDR2: LNHDA, SQIVND (reference sequence). The sequenced CDR3 bases are TGTGCCAGTAGTATGGTCCGAACTAGAGCTAGCACAGATACC. It translates to CASSMVRTRASTDT. The whole CDR3 protein reads CASSMVRTRASTDTYTF. Looking up the rest from reference TRBV19 and TRBJ1-2 gives the full variable domain: DGGITQSPKYLFRKEGQNVTLSCEQNLNHDAMYWYRQDPGQGLRLIYYSQIVNDFQKGDIAEGYSVSREKKESFPLTVTSAQKNPTAFYLCASSMVRTRASTDTYTFGSGTRLTVV.

Many counts were recorded for this clone. The sequenced CDR3 bases are TGTGCCAGCAGCCAAGGACAGGATTTTGAAAAA. Protein sequence: CASSQGQDFEK. The entire CDR3 protein is CASSQGQDFEKLFF. The chain has TRBV4-2 and TRBJ1-4; perhaps TRBD1 as D (6 bases). The read terminates 3 residues ahead of where the CDR3 ends, so the germline J gene completes it. Trimming shortened V by 1 base and J by 7 bases, and 10 bases separated the two germline ends. The CDR3 spans 14 residues. CDR1 and CDR2 from the germline V gene are LGHNA and YNFKEQ.

This clone was detected many times. From the germline J gene comes the end of the CDR3, since the read stops 3 residues before it. The rearrangement uses TRBV6-2 or TRBV6-3 and TRBJ1-1, with 8 bases aligning to TRBD1. V shed 0 bases and J 5 bases; nucleotides not matched to a gene: 5. Germline CDR1 reads MNHEY; CDR2 reads SVGEGT. The CDR3 is 15 amino acids. CDR3 protein: CASSYSQGGDTEAFF. The CDR3 DNA, read in part, is TGTGCCAGCAGTTACTCACAGGGGGGTGATACTGAA.